This T cell receptor beta chain was captured in a study of T-cell memory formation after mild COVID-19. This CDR3 is built from 19 residues. The germline V gene encodes CDR1 KGHDR and CDR2 SFDVKD. Trimming removed 1 base from V and 6 bases from J, with 24 bases in between. TCR alpha and TCR beta cDNA libraries carrying sample barcodes and UMIs came from 5'RACE with constant-segment primers. MiXCR, run by TCRdb on the 5' RACE reads, gives a single entry per CDR3 protein. The sample lists around 510,000 distinct CDR3 sequences; less than 25% were seen once. Study results and caveats: Unconfirmed was the SARS-CoV-2 specificity of second-wave clones that peaked on day 37. Certain responding clones were present in pre-infection memory, suggesting participation of cross-reactive memory. Contracting clones, day 15 to 85, had balanced CD4/CD8, and later expanders favored CD4+.

For this clonotype: Its antigen is unidentified.

Sample: PBMCs or a T cell subset sorted from them (not recorded which). This sequence joins TRBV24-1 and TRBJ2-1; tentative D call: TRBD1 (6 bases). This sequence originates from an adult woman who had mild COVID-19 (a few samples of this study predate the infection). Cell type and time point are not known. CDR3 protein: CATSDFPADGQQTFNEQFF. CDR3 nucleotide sequence: TGTGCCACCAGTGATTTCCCAGCCGATGGACAGCAGACGTTCAATGAGCAGTTCTTC.